This TCR beta chain was captured by sequencing in a study of cytomegalovirus exposure and HLA in healthy donors. About the study: In a later analysis, the 130 or so validation repertoires were reported to have used the same platform as the 550 to 850 first-cohort repertoires.

Points on this clone: What it recognizes is unknown.

V shed 0 bases and J shed 6 bases, with 12 bases lying between them. This CDR3 comprises 15 residues. The germline V gene encodes CDR1 SGHRS and CDR2 YFSETQ. Libraries were prepared by immunoSEQ multiplex PCR; TCRdb keeps only in-frame clonotypes and omits some of them. The top ten clones hold approximately 2.1% of a sample with under 200,000 clones, approximately 86% of them seen once. Study-wide points: For cytomegalovirus status, the classifier reportedly gave diagnoses with high specificity and sensitivity.

It was the roughly 110-subject validation cohort, separate from the approximately 700-subject first cohort, to which the donors belonged. The TCR was taken from a woman aged 18-30 years in good health and CMV-seronegative. Material for sequencing was PBMCs. The chain combines TRBV5-1 with TRBJ2-2; TRBD2 is a possible D gene (6 bases). DNA of the CDR3: TGCGCCAGCAGCTTGGGACGGGAGAGGGCCGGGGAGCTGTTTTTT. It specifies CASSLGRERAGELFF. The whole variable domain, filled in from reference TRBV5-1 and TRBJ2-2, reads KAGVTQTPRYLIKTRGQQVTLSCSPISGHRSVSWYQQTPGQGLQFLFEYFSETQRNKGNFPGRFSGRQFSNSRSEMNVSTLELGDSALYLCASSLGRERAGELFFGEGSRLTVL.